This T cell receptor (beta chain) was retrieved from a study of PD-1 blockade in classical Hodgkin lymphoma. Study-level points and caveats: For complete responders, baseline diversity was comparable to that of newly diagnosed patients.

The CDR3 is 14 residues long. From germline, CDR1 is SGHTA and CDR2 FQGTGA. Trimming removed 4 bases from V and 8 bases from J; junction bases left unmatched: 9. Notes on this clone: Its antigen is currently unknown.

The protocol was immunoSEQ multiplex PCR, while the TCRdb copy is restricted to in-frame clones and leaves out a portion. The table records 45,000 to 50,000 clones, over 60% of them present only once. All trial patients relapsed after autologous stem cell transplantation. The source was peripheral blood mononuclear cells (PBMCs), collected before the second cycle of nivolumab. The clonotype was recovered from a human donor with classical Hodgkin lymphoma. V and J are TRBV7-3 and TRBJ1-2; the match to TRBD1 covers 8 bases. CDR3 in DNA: TGTGCCAGCAGCTCCGGACAGGGATTAAGAGGCTACACCTTC. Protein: CASSSGQGLRGYTF.